This entry lists 32 T cell receptor beta chains sequenced from one sample in a study of OX40 agonist ivuxolimab in advanced cancers. The data were produced by immunoSEQ multiplex PCR, yet TCRdb's version contains in-frame clones alone and is incomplete. The sample holds about 69,000 clones, 80% to 90% seen once. The input for sequencing was CD4+ or CD8+ T cells sorted from blood, taken in a trial of the OX40 agonist ivuxolimab. These receptors were obtained from an adult with an advanced solid tumor such as melanoma, head and neck, liver or kidney cancer.

As regards this clone: An end of the junction does not agree with germline; a read error may underlie this. V gene TRBV11-2 combines with J gene TRBJ1-2; D gene unclear. The germline CDR1 and CDR2 sequences are SGHAT and FQNNGV. The CDR3 spans 13 residues. DNA for the CDR3: TGTGCCGGCAGCTTAAATAGCCAACTGGGCTACACCTTC. It yields the protein CAGSLNSQLGYTF.

Regarding this clone: The junction and the germline gene differ at one end; a read error may be behind it. This chain connects TRBV11-3 to TRBJ2-7; D is undetermined. This CDR3 contains 12 residues. The V gene's germline CDR1 is SGHNT and CDR2 YENEEA. Here the CDR3 reads CASSLPDNIPHF. CDR3 nucleotide sequence: TGTGCCAGCAGCTTACCCGATAACATACCACATTTC.

The CDR3 protein is CASSLASAGSSYNEQFF. The CDR3 DNA reads TGTGCCAGCAGTTTAGCATCGGCGGGAAGCTCCTACAATGAGCAGTTCTTC. V and J are TRBV27 and TRBJ2-1; D is perhaps TRBD2 (6 bases). Germline V gene data show CDR1 as MNHEY and CDR2 as SMNVEV (reference sequence). The CDR3 spans 17 residues. V gave up 2 bases and J gave up 0 bases, with 14 bases separating them.

J is TRBJ1-5 and V is TRBV2; D possibly corresponds to TRBD1 (5 bases). From germline, CDR1 is SNHLY and CDR2 FYNNEI. This CDR3 comprises 13 residues. V lost 6 bases and J 6 bases, leaving 12 bases between the germline ends. The CDR3 reads CASRAGLSQPQHF. Here the CDR3 DNA reads TGTGCCAGCAGGGCGGGGCTAAGTCAGCCCCAGCATTTT.

The genes are TRBV13 and TRBJ2-1, with 11 bases aligning to TRBD2. The CDR3 totals 17 residues. Per germline, CDR1 PRHDT and CDR2 FYEKMQ (reference sequence). Trimming removed 5 bases from V and 2 bases from J; junction bases left unmatched: 8. Written as DNA, the CDR3 is TGTGCCAGCAGCCCACGACTAGCGGGACTACCCTACAATGAGCAGTTCTTC. Protein: CASSPRLAGLPYNEQFF.

This chain uses TRBV30 with TRBJ2-1, with D perhaps TRBD2 (7 bases). Germline V gives CDR1 GTSNPN, CDR2 SVGIG (reference sequence). The CDR3 loop spans 15 amino acids. V was cut by 4 bases and J by 9 bases, with 22 bases left in between. This CDR3 is CAWTHVRGGGGEQFF. DNA of the CDR3: TGTGCCTGGACCCATGTCCGAGGGGGGGGAGGTGAGCAGTTCTTC.

The chain employs TRBV18 and TRBJ2-7; D may match TRBD1 or TRBD2 (5 bases each). V gave up 1 base and J gave up 7 bases, with 20 bases separating them. CDR1 is KGHSH, CDR2 LQKENI, per germline. This CDR3 region has 16 residues. The CDR3 here is CASSPLEPGRTREQYF. CDR3 sequence (DNA): TGTGCCAGCTCACCACTAGAACCGGGGCGTACTCGGGAGCAGTACTTC.

V usage is TRBV19 and J usage is TRBJ1-1, with TRBD1 as a possible D gene (5 bases). This CDR3 is 15 amino acids long. The V end lost 3 bases, the J end lost 4 bases, and 15 bases lay between the germline ends. The germline V gene has CDR1 LNHDA and CDR2 SQIVND (reference sequence). In DNA form, the CDR3 reads TGTGCCAGTAGTATTGGAGGGGTTTTAACCACTGAAGCTTTCTTT. Its protein product is CASSIGGVLTTEAFF.

This sequence joins TRBV5-4 and TRBJ2-1; D is tentatively TRBD1 or TRBD2 (6 bases each). Germline CDR1 reads SGHNT; CDR2 reads YYREEE (reference sequence). The ends were cut back, 4 bases at V and 6 bases at J, with 20 bases in the middle. The CDR3 spans 16 residues. Here the CDR3 DNA reads TGTGCCAGCAGCCCCGGTAGGGGGGAACCAGGCAATGAGCAGTTCTTC. Translation gives CASSPGRGEPGNEQFF.

The V call is TRBV5-6, the J call TRBJ2-7, with D unresolved. The CDR3 is made up of 13 amino acids. V was trimmed by 6 bases and J by 0 bases, leaving 10 bases between them. Looked up from germline, CDR1 is SGHDT and CDR2 is YYEEEE. This chain's CDR3 is CASMIPNSYEQYF. For the CDR3, the DNA is TGTGCCAGCATGATACCCAACTCCTACGAGCAGTACTTC.

The chain employs TRBV7-6 and TRBJ2-5; weak D call: TRBD2 (6 bases). This CDR3 is 12 amino acids long. Deletions cut 3 bases from V and 7 bases from J, with 9 bases between. Looked up from germline, CDR1 is SGHVS and CDR2 is FNYEAQ. In DNA, the CDR3 is TGTGCCAGCAGCTTCGGGGGTGGGACCCAGTACTTC. Protein: CASSFGGGTQYF.

This chain uses TRBV7-3 with TRBJ2-2, with TRBD2 identical over 11 bases. The CDR3 is 16 amino acids. The germline V gene encodes CDR1 SGHTA and CDR2 FQGTGA. V lost 5 bases to trimming and J lost 6 bases; unmatched junction nucleotides: 8. The CDR3 DNA is TGTGCCAGCAGCGTCTCCGGGACTAGCGGTTCCGGGGAGCTGTTTTTT. Amino acids: CASSVSGTSGSGELFF.

CDR3 sequence: CASSRGPGETQYF. In nucleotides, the CDR3 is TGTGCCAGCTCTCGTGGTCCCGGGGAGACCCAGTACTTC. V is TRBV6-4 and J is TRBJ2-5; D unclear. Per germline, CDR1 MRHNA and CDR2 SNTAGT. The V end lost 8 bases, the J end lost 5 bases, and 15 bases lay between the germline ends. This CDR3 has 13 residues.

This sequence joins TRBV27 and TRBJ1-5; TRBD1 aligns across 7 bases. J was trimmed by 1 base and V by 7 bases; bases with no gene match: 13. The CDR3 loop spans 17 amino acids. From germline, CDR1 is MNHEY and CDR2 SMNVEV (reference sequence). The CDR3 DNA is TGTGCCAGCATCCCTCGGTGGACAGGCGAAAGCAATCAGCCCCAGCATTTT. Protein sequence: CASIPRWTGESNQPQHF.

This rearrangement joins TRBV6-4 to TRBJ1-3; D unresolved. This CDR3 has 11 residues. The ends were cut back, 5 bases at V and 3 bases at J, with 2 bases in the middle. Germline loops: CDR1 MRHNA, CDR2 SNTAGT. CDR3 in amino acids: CASSNGNTIYF. The DNA of the CDR3 is TGTGCCAGCAGTAATGGAAACACCATATATTTT.

The chain recombines TRBV27 with TRBJ1-6, with 9 positions matching TRBD1. The length of the CDR3 is 18 residues. Germline CDR1 MNHEY, CDR2 SMNVEV (reference sequence). V lost 5 bases and J lost 3; bases outside the gene matches: 11. DNA for the CDR3: TGTGCCAGCAGTCCTAGACAGGGGGACTCCGGCTATAATTCACCCCTCCACTTT. Translating gives CASSPRQGDSGYNSPLHF.

This clone was counted only a few times. The chain is built from TRBV11-3 and TRBJ2-5; no definite D call. CDR1 and CDR2 from the germline V gene are SGHNT and YENEEA. The V end lost 5 bases, the J end lost 4 bases, and 14 bases lay between the germline ends. This CDR3 is built from 14 residues. As DNA, the CDR3 is TGTGCCAGCAGCCGGACCCCCCTAGTAGAGACCCAGTACTTC. This sequence encodes CASSRTPLVETQYF. Complete variable domain (other parts from reference TRBV11-3 and TRBJ2-5): EAGVVQSPRYKIIEKKQPVAFWCNPISGHNTLYWYLQNLGQGPELLIRYENEEAVDDSQLPKDRFSAERLKGVDSTLKIQPAELGDSAVYLCASSRTPLVETQYFGPGTRLLVL.

Details on this clone: The junction differs from germline at one of its ends, possibly a read error. The rearrangement links TRBV14 to TRBJ2-5; D tentatively fits TRBD1 or TRBD2 (5 bases each). The CDR3 contains 14 residues. Germline CDR1 and CDR2: SGHDN and FVKESK. The CDR3 nucleotides are TGTGCCAGCAGCCTCTCCCTGTTGAGAGGGGAGAAGAACTTC. This sequence encodes CASSLSLLRGEKNF. Based on the CDR3 plus reference TRBV14 and TRBJ2-5, the full variable domain is EAGVTQFPSHSVIEKGQTVTLRCDPISGHDNLYWYRRVMGKEIKFLLHFVKESKQDESGMPNNRFLAERTGGTYSTLKVQPAELEDSGVYFCASSLSLLRGEKNFGPGTRLLVL.

The chain is built from TRBV30 and TRBJ2-7; tentatively, D is TRBD1 or TRBD2 (5 bases each). The germline CDR1 and CDR2 sequences are GTSNPN and SVGIG (reference sequence). Trimming shortened V by 5 bases and J by 0 bases, and 5 bases separated the two germline ends. This CDR3 has 11 residues. The CDR3 protein is CAWGTSYEQYF. The CDR3 nucleotides are TGTGCCTGGGGGACCTCCTACGAGCAGTACTTC. Supplemented by reference TRBV30 and TRBJ2-7, the full variable domain reads SQTIHQWPATLVQPVGSPLSLECTVEGTSNPNLYWYRQAAGRGLQLLFYSVGIGQISSEVPQNLSASRPQDRQFILSSKKLLLSDSGFYLCAWGTSYEQYFGPGTRLTVT.

The J gene is TRBJ2-3, the V gene TRBV28, with D perhaps TRBD2 (6 bases). Per germline, CDR1 MDHEN and CDR2 SYDVKM. V shed 6 bases and J shed 4 bases, with 17 bases lying between them. The length of the CDR3 is 15 residues. CDR3 bases: TGTGCCAGCAGCCGTGGGGGGAGTGTCTCAGATACGCAGTATTTT. Translated, it gives CASSRGGSVSDTQYF.

As regards this clone: Other DNA sequences from this sample encode an identical CDR3 as well. The gene calls are TRBV19 and TRBJ2-6, with 7 bases lining up with TRBD1. Germline CDR1 and CDR2: LNHDA and SQIVND (reference sequence). Trimming at V came to 8 bases and at J to 0 bases, leaving 4 bases not matched to a gene. This CDR3 has 15 residues. For the CDR3, the DNA is TGTGCCAGTCGGACAGGCAGCTCTGGGGCCAACGTCCTGACTTTC. Protein sequence: CASRTGSSGANVLTF. Drawing the rest from reference TRBV19 and TRBJ2-6, the complete variable domain is DGGITQSPKYLFRKEGQNVTLSCEQNLNHDAMYWYRQDPGQGLRLIYYSQIVNDFQKGDIAEGYSVSREKKESFPLTVTSAQKNPTAFYLCASRTGSSGANVLTFGAGSRLTVL.

V gene TRBV18 combines with J gene TRBJ2-7, with TRBD1 as a possible D gene (6 bases). V dropped 3 bases and J dropped 5 bases, with 8 bases sitting between them. CDR3 length equals 12 residues. CDR1 is KGHSH, CDR2 LQKENI, per germline. The CDR3 here is CASSPQGHEQYF. In DNA, the CDR3 is TGTGCCAGCTCACCTCAGGGGCACGAGCAGTACTTC.

The chain recombines TRBV10-3 with TRBJ2-7, with D hard to call. Germline V lookup: CDR1 ENHRY, CDR2 SYGVKD. The CDR3 consists of 13 residues. V gave up 5 bases and J gave up 7 bases, with 15 bases separating them. In DNA form, the CDR3 reads TGTGCCATCAGTTATTACAGTTCAGGTGAGCAGTACTTC. Encoded protein: CAISYYSSGEQYF.

The rearrangement joins TRBV11-3 to TRBJ2-3, with a weak D call TRBD2 (6 bases). V was clipped by 5 bases and J by 3 bases, with 9 bases between them. The CDR3 consists of 13 residues. CDR1 is SGHNT, CDR2 YENEEA, per germline. CDR3 region: CASSPGTTDTQYF. CDR3 coding DNA: TGTGCCAGCAGCCCGGGGACTACAGATACGCAGTATTTT.

There are a few counts of this clone. This chain connects TRBV5-6 to TRBJ2-7, with a tentative D call TRBD2 (6 bases). The V end was cut by 6 bases, the J end by 3 bases, with 16 bases between. Germline CDR1 and CDR2: SGHDT and YYEEEE. CDR3 length: 14 amino acids. CDR3 in DNA: TGTGCCAGCACCCGGGGCGGGACTCTCTACGAGCAGTACTTC. This translates into CASTRGGTLYEQYF.

The chain uses TRBV7-3 and TRBJ2-1; TRBD2 agrees at 10 bases. The CDR3 covers 15 residues. Per the germline V gene, CDR1 is SGHTA and CDR2 is FQGTGA. J gave up 2 bases and V 5 bases, and 3 bases lay outside the gene matches. DNA for the CDR3: TGTGCCAGCAGCCAAACTAGCGGGGCCTACAATGAGCAGTTCTTC. Its protein product is CASSQTSGAYNEQFF.

The chain joins TRBV10-3 to TRBJ1-5; a possible D gene is TRBD1 (5 bases). Germline lookup yields CDR1 ENHRY and CDR2 SYGVKD. The germline V and J ends were trimmed by 6 bases and 3 bases, with 18 bases remaining between them. The CDR3 totals 16 residues. The CDR3 loop reads CAIRDHSRGDNQPQHF. The CDR3 DNA is TGTGCCATCAGAGATCACAGCCGAGGGGACAATCAGCCCCAGCATTTT.

The V gene is TRBV7-7, the J gene TRBJ2-1, with D hard to call. Trimming stripped 2 bases from V and 3 bases from J, with 5 bases between. The CDR3 contains 13 residues. CDR1 SSHAT and CDR2 FNYEAQ come from the germline V gene (reference sequence). CDR3 amino acids: CASSLTIYNEQFF. As DNA, the CDR3 is TGTGCCAGCAGCTTAACTATCTACAATGAGCAGTTCTTC.

V is TRBV5-6 and J is TRBJ2-7; D is uncertain. The V gene lost 1 base and the J gene lost 6 bases, with 14 bases spanning the gap. The CDR3 is 14 residues long. Germline CDR1 reads SGHDT; CDR2 reads YYEEEE. CDR3 sequence: CASSLKGLVSEQYF. CDR3 coding DNA: TGTGCCAGCAGCTTGAAGGGTTTGGTCTCCGAGCAGTACTTC.

The chain carries TRBV7-2 and TRBJ2-1; 9 bases fit TRBD2. This CDR3 region has 15 residues. CDR1 and CDR2 from the germline V gene are SGHTA and FQGNSA. V lost 8 bases to trimming and J lost 7 bases; unmatched junction nucleotides: 12. CDR3 in DNA: TGTGCCAGCCGCGAACGCCTAGCGGGAACGAATGAGCAGTTCTTC. It codes for CASRERLAGTNEQFF.

The chain joins TRBV10-1 to TRBJ2-3, with TRBD2 matching over 7 bases. Germline trimming cut 10 bases from V and 1 base from J; bases unmatched to any gene: 5. The CDR3 totals 13 residues. The germline CDR1 and CDR2 sequences are WNHNN and SYGVQD (reference sequence). CDR3 DNA: TGCGCCACCTCTCTAGCGGGCACAGATACGCAGTATTTT. As protein: CATSLAGTDTQYF.

The V and J genes are TRBV18 and TRBJ1-1, with 7 bases matching TRBD1. CDR1 KGHSH and CDR2 LQKENI come from the germline V gene. The V segment lost 3 bases and the J segment 1 base; nucleotides outside the gene matches: 8. The CDR3 sequence is 16 residues long. CDR3 residues: CASSPRGRAENTEAFF. The CDR3 DNA is TGTGCCAGCTCACCGAGGGGGCGTGCCGAGAACACTGAAGCTTTCTTT.